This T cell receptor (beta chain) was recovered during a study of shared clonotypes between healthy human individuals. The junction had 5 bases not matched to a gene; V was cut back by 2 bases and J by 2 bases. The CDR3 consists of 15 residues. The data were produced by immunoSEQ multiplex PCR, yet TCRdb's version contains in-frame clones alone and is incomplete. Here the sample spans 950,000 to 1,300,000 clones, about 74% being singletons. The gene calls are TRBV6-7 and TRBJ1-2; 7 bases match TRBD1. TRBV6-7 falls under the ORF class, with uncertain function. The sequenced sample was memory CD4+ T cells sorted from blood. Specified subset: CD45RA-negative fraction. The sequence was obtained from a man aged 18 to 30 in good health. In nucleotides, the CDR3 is TGTGCCAGCAGTTACGACAGGGTCCTCAACTATGGCTACACCTTC. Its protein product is CASSYDRVLNYGYTF.